This T cell receptor beta chain was retrieved from a study of regulatory T cells in long-lasting Graves disease. Study-level information: By definition, persistent Graves' disease involved antithyroid drugs for over 5 years alongside positive TSH receptor antibodies. Findings of the study overall: TRBV28, TRBJ1-2 and TRBJ2-5 were segments that persistent disease favored. More public clonotypes were shared by persistent patients (around 3,000) than by new patients (approximately 1,000).

Germline V gene data show CDR1 as SEHNR and CDR2 as FQNEAQ (reference sequence). CDR3 length equals 20 residues. V dropped 1 base and J dropped 1; count of bases not matched to a gene: 9. To make TCR beta libraries, researchers used iRepertoire HTBI primers and Arm-PCR of CDR3 regions. TCRdb called the multiplex PCR reads again in MiXCR, with one record for every CDR3 protein. The data show roughly 400,000 distinct CDR3 sequences, around 21% seen once. Noted time point: persistent/refractory GD, antithyroid drugs over 5 years with positive TRAb. From PBMCs, RNA was extracted and then used to make the TCR library. Each patient gave around 10 milliliters of EDTA-anticoagulated peripheral blood. Concerning this clonotype itself: What it binds is unknown.

The TCR comes from a female donor with Graves disease. The source material was peripheral blood mononuclear cells (PBMCs), sampled when the disease was refractory, from a patient treated with antithyroid drugs. The chain employs TRBV7-9 and TRBJ2-1, with 14 bases fitting TRBD2. This CDR3 reads CASSLVGTSGRGRSYNEQFF. The CDR3 bases are TGTGCCAGCAGCTTAGTGGGGACTAGCGGGAGAGGAAGGTCCTACAATGAGCAGTTCTTC.